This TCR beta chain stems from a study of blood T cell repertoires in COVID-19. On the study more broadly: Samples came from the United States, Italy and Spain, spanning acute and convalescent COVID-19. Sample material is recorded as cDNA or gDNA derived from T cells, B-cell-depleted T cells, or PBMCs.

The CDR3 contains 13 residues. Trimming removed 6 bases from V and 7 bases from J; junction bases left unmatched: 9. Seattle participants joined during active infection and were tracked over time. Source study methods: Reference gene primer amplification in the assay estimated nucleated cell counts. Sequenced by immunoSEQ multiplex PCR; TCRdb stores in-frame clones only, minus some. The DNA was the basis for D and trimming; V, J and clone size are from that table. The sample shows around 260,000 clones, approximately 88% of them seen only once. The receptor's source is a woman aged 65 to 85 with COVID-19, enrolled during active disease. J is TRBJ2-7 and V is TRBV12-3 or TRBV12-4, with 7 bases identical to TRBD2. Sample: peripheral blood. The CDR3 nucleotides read TGTGCCAGCAGCCGGGGGGAGGGAACAGAGCAGTACTTC. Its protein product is CASSRGEGTEQYF.